This T cell receptor beta chain was identified in a study of cytomegalovirus exposure and HLA in healthy donors. The CDR3 consists of 16 residues. Germline-derived CDR1 and CDR2 are LGHNA and YSLEER. V dropped 1 base and J dropped 5; count of bases not matched to a gene: 9. As for this clone: Its matching antigen is unknown.

PCR was performed using 60 Vbeta and 13 Jbeta primers. The assay was immunoSEQ multiplex PCR, and TCRdb's table has in-frame clones only and misses some. This sample's clone table lists around 50,000 clones. Overall study results and limits: Being productive about 90% or about 30% of the time was typical of most TCR beta V segments in an earlier analysis.

The receptor comes from a woman between 45 and 65 years old in good health and CMV-seropositive. The sample taken for sequencing was PBMCs. This chain connects TRBV4-3 to TRBJ1-2, with 8 bases fitting TRBD1. The CDR3 nucleotides are TGCGCCAGCAGCCAAGCTTTGACAGGGGCCGAGTATGGCTACACCTTC. It is translated as CASSQALTGAEYGYTF.